These 15 T cell receptor beta chains were sequenced from one sample in a study of identical twins. TCRdb reprocessed the 5' RACE reads via MiXCR and lists one record per CDR3 protein. The top ten clones hold 2.9% of a sample with some 440,000 distinct CDR3 sequences, around 24% of them seen once. These sequences were also reported in another study, on T cells expressing NK-cell markers.

Sequencing was carried out using CD4+ T cells sorted from blood. Receptor source: a woman between 18 and 29 years old in good health.

This clonotype was picked up a small number of times. The chain couples TRBV12-3 or TRBV12-4 to TRBJ2-7; D may match TRBD1 or TRBD2 (6 bases each). V was trimmed by 0 bases and J by 5 bases, leaving 17 bases between them. CDR3 length: 16 residues. The CDR3 DNA follows: TGTGCCAGCAGTTTAGCGCTAATGTCTGGGGGGCACGAGCAGTACTTC. Its translation: CASSLALMSGGHEQYF.

The V and J genes are TRBV24-1 and TRBJ2-1; 13 bases map to TRBD2. With 7 bases clipped from V and 5 bases from J, the junction kept 7 bases outside the gene matches. The CDR3 consists of 16 residues. Germline loops: CDR1 KGHDR, CDR2 SFDVKD. CDR3 nucleotides: TGTGCCACCAGCGGGGGAGGGACTAGCGGGGACAATGAGCAGTTCTTC. Amino acids: CATSGGGTSGDNEQFF.

The rearrangement uses TRBV20-1 and TRBJ1-2, with a tentative D call TRBD1 (6 bases). Trimming left V 7 bases short and J 4 bases short, with 16 bases between. Germline assignment: CDR1 DFQATT and CDR2 SNEGSKA (reference sequence). The CDR3 has 13 residues. In DNA form, the CDR3 reads TGCAGTGTATCTGGGGGGCAGGTCTATGGCTACACCTTC. Translated, it gives CSVSGGQVYGYTF.

The chain carries TRBV12-3 or TRBV12-4 and TRBJ2-1, with TRBD2 matching over 9 bases. J gave up 8 bases and V 3 bases, and 8 bases lay outside the gene matches. There are 15 residues in the CDR3. CDR3 region: CASSFRRGGGDEQFF. Here the CDR3 DNA reads TGTGCCAGCAGTTTTAGGCGGGGGGGAGGGGATGAGCAGTTCTTC.

At least ten counts were recorded for this clonotype. The gene calls are TRBV21-1 and TRBJ2-3; the D segment call TRBD1 is taken from the table without a DNA check. TRBV21-1 is annotated as a pseudogene. CDR3 size: 14 residues. This CDR3 reads CASSSRQVTDTQYF. CDR3 coding DNA: TGTGCCAGCAGCTCCCGACAGGTCACAGATACGCAGTATTTT.

This clonotype was seen a few times. The genes are TRBV20-1 and TRBJ2-5; no clear D gene. Germline CDR1 DFQATT, CDR2 SNEGSKA (reference sequence). Trimming cost V 4 bases and J 5 bases, with 17 bases left between them. The CDR3 runs 14 residues. CDR3 sequence (DNA): TGCAGTGCTACTCCAGGCCCGATAGGGGAGACCCAGTACTTC. It codes for CSATPGPIGETQYF.

The V gene is TRBV30, the J gene TRBJ2-5, with D perhaps TRBD1 or TRBD2 (5 bases each). With 0 bases removed from V and 7 bases from J, the gap between germline ends came to 15 bases. Germline-derived CDR1 and CDR2 are GTSNPN and SVGIG (reference sequence). The CDR3 has 14 amino acids. CDR3 loop: CAWSVNYYGGTQYF. CDR3 DNA: TGTGCCTGGAGTGTAAATTATTATGGGGGGACCCAGTACTTC. Combining the CDR3 with reference TRBV30 and TRBJ2-5 gives the whole variable domain SQTIHQWPATLVQPVGSPLSLECTVEGTSNPNLYWYRQAAGRGLQLLFYSVGIGQISSEVPQNLSASRPQDRQFILSSKKLLLSDSGFYLCAWSVNYYGGTQYFGPGTRLLVL.

This clonotype was counted many times. The chain carries TRBV12-3 or TRBV12-4 and TRBJ1-5, with D unclear. V gave up 2 bases and J gave up 4 bases, with 6 bases separating them. The CDR3 extends over 13 amino acids. The CDR3 here is CASSLPANQPQHF. The CDR3 DNA sequence: TGTGCCAGCAGTTTACCAGCTAATCAGCCCCAGCATTTT.

This clonotype was seen a few times. This chain links TRBV12-3 or TRBV12-4 with TRBJ2-7; 7 bases are a match to TRBD1. This CDR3 has 12 amino acids. V shed 7 bases and J 6 bases; nucleotides not matched to a gene: 6. The CDR3 bases are TGTGCCAGCAACCAGGGGGTCTTCGAGCAGTACTTC. This sequence encodes CASNQGVFEQYF.

CDR3 sequence reads: CASSPGQGEAEAFF. For the CDR3, the DNA is TGCGCCAGCAGCCCCGGACAGGGGGAGGCTGAAGCTTTCTTT. This chain joins TRBV5-1 and TRBJ1-1; the match to TRBD1 covers 10 bases. The CDR3 is 14 amino acids. V shed 4 bases, J shed 6 bases, and the junction held 6 bases outside the gene matches. Germline V gives CDR1 SGHRS, CDR2 YFSETQ.

The chain has TRBV7-9 and TRBJ2-7; 7 bases fit TRBD2. The CDR3 length is 14 residues. Unmatched junction bases numbered 9, after V lost 7 bases and J lost 3 bases. From germline, CDR1 is SEHNR and CDR2 FQNEAQ (reference sequence). The CDR3 region has the DNA TGTGCCAGCAACCGAGGGGAGGGTATCTACGAGCAGTACTTC. Protein sequence: CASNRGEGIYEQYF.

There are a few counts of this clonotype. The rearrangement links TRBV5-1 to TRBJ1-1; 9 bases are shared with TRBD1. CDR3 length: 15 amino acids. Trimming at V came to 4 bases and at J to 4 bases, leaving 8 bases not matched to a gene. Germline V gene sequence: CDR1 SGHRS, CDR2 YFSETQ. The CDR3 here is CASSADRGVVTEAFF. The CDR3 DNA reads as TGCGCCAGCAGCGCGGACAGGGGAGTAGTCACTGAAGCTTTCTTT.

This clonotype was detected only a few times. The V call is TRBV27, the J call TRBJ2-7; possibly TRBD2 for D (6 bases). Trimming removed 4 bases from V and 5 bases from J, with 18 bases in between. CDR1 is MNHEY, CDR2 SMNVEV, per germline (reference sequence). The CDR3 has 15 amino acids. CDR3 in DNA: TGTGCCAGCAGTTCCCGGGGCAGGGAGGTCCACGAGCAGTACTTC. This translates into CASSSRGREVHEQYF.

The V and J genes are TRBV5-1 and TRBJ2-3; D might be TRBD2 (6 bases). CDR3 length equals 16 residues. The germline gives CDR1 SGHRS, CDR2 YFSETQ. Deletions cut 4 bases from V and 0 bases from J, with 15 bases between. The CDR3 loop reads CASSIRPAGSTDTQYF. DNA of the CDR3: TGCGCCAGCAGCATTCGGCCGGCGGGAAGCACAGATACGCAGTATTTT.

This clonotype was observed a single time. The chain carries TRBV6-5 and TRBJ2-3; possible D gene TRBD1, 6 bases. This CDR3 has 15 residues. Germline values: CDR1 MNHEY, CDR2 SVGAGI. Trimming removed 3 bases at V and 0 bases at J, with 10 bases between. CDR3 protein: CASSYGGGSTDTQYF. As DNA, the CDR3 is TGTGCCAGCAGTTATGGGGGCGGGAGCACAGATACGCAGTATTTT.